This T cell receptor (beta chain) was found in a study of control samples from healthy donors and cancer patients. V was pared by 2 bases and J by 8 bases, with 13 bases between. This CDR3 has 14 amino acids. Germline V gene lookup returns CDR1 SGHRS and CDR2 YFSETQ. The table came from immunoSEQ multiplex PCR; TCRdb's copy has only in-frame clones and leaves some out. The table records about 140,000 clones, about 89% of them present only once. Sequencing used blood. The TCR sequence derives from a young man in good health. V usage is TRBV5-1 and J usage is TRBJ2-2, with D unclear. In nucleotides, the CDR3 is TGCGCCAGCAGCTTCTCCGGCGTGTCTGGGGAGCTGTTTTTT. As protein: CASSFSGVSGELFF.